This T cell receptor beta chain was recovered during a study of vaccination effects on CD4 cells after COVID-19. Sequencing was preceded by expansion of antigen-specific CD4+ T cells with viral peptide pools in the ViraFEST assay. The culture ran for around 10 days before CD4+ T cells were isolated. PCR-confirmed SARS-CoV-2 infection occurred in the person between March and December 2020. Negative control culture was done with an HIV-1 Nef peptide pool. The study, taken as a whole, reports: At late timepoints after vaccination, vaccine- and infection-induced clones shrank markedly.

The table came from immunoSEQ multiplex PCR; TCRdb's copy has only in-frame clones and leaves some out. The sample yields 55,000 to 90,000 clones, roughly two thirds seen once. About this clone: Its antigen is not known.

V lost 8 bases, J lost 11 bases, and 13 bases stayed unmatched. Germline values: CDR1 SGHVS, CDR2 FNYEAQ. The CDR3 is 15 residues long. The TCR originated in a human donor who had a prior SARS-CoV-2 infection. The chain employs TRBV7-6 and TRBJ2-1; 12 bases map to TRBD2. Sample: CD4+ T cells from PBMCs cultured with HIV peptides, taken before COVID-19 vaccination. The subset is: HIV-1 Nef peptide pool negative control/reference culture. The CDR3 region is CASSPDLAGGPKQFF. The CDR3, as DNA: TGTGCCAGCTCCCCGGACCTAGCGGGGGGGCCTAAGCAGTTCTTC.